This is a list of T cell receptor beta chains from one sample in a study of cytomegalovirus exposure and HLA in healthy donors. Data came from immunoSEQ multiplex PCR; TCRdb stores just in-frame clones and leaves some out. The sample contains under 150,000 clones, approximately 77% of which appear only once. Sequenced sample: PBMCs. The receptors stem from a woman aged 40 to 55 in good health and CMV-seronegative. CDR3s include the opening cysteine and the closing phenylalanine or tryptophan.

CASSYVGTRVNEQFF,TRBV6-5
CASFSWARGVEKLFF,TRBV7-2
CASSLVAGTKGYTF,TRBV11-2
CASSRDGLPSTNEKLFF,TRBV5-4
CASSFLPDRDYGYTF,TRBV5-1
CATSRVLAVGSSTPQHF,TRBV15
CASLRTGLNTEAFF,TRBV6-1
CASSSQQAYQPQHF,TRBV7-9
CASSRTTTSYSPFF,TRBV4-1
CASSLGYLAGGRRETQYF,TRBV5-4
CASSLNPTGVGANVLTF,TRBV27
CASSLRGGIQYF,TRBV13
CASSSSTDTQYF,TRBV6-5
CASSQDPASGGASNTGELFF,TRBV4-3
CASSNGAGATYEQYF,TRBV6-5
CASIKGEGVSYGYTF,TRBV6-1
CSVGDRGGNTIYF,TRBV29-1
CASSMLGTSVETQYF,TRBV27
CASSLTTPGPQGGYTF,TRBV28
CASNTGFTTNEKLFF,TRBV2
CASSLKERETLNTEAFF,TRBV5-6
CASNQRGRTEAFF,TRBV7-2
CASSDQAGGPSDTQYF,TRBV6-4
CASQPAAGLNYEQYF,TRBV25-1
CAISAPDRAGTEAFF,TRBV10-3
CASSLSGGSREQYF,TRBV5-1
CASSEAQAGSFF,TRBV2
CASSQLDLAKNIQYF,TRBV4-1
CASSVAGYGYTF,TRBV9
CASQRLNRNEKLFF,TRBV28
CASSPGGRAGVNTEAFF,TRBV18
CASSIQLNYGYTF,TRBV28
CASSKTGTGEKLFF,TRBV7-2
CASSPRDRGPYEQYF,TRBV7-3
CASKTLSARETQYF,TRBV7-9